Following are 20 T cell receptor beta chains from one sample sequenced in a study of T cells in localized non-small cell lung cancer. Sequencing was performed with immunoSEQ multiplex PCR; in TCRdb, only in-frame clones are kept and a portion is missing. The table includes some 29,000 clones, 70% to 90% detected once. This specimen was peripheral blood, taken before any cancer treatment. Receptors were obtained from a woman aged 18-50 years with stage I lung adenocarcinoma.

The rearrangement uses TRBV4-1 and TRBJ1-1; D ambiguous. V was pared by 4 bases and J by 0 bases, with 9 bases between. Germline V CDR1 and CDR2: MGHRA, YSYEKL. CDR3 length: 14 amino acids. CDR3 residues: CASSRDPMNTEAFF. DNA for the CDR3: TGCGCCAGCAGCCGAGACCCGATGAACACTGAAGCTTTCTTT.

The rearrangement uses TRBV27 and TRBJ2-5; no clear D gene. The V and J ends lost 2 bases and 4 bases respectively, with 8 bases between them. Germline lookup yields CDR1 MNHEY and CDR2 SMNVEV (reference sequence). The CDR3 loop spans 13 amino acids. CDR3 protein: CASSLVVGETQYF. The CDR3 nucleotides are TGTGCCAGCAGTTTAGTGGTAGGAGAGACCCAGTACTTC.

The chain combines TRBV10-1 with TRBJ1-1, with a possible D match to TRBD1 (5 bases). Trimming pared 7 bases from V and 1 base from J, leaving 28 bases between. CDR1 and CDR2 (germline): WNHNN, SYGVQD (reference sequence). The CDR3 is made up of 19 amino acids. CDR3 in DNA: TGCGCCAGCACCGAGGAGGGTCTAGGGGCCGGGACTAAGAACACTGAAGCTTTCTTT. This gives the protein CASTEEGLGAGTKNTEAFF.

The chain combines TRBV29-1 with TRBJ1-2; 11 bases align to TRBD1. Trimming removed 7 bases from V and 6 bases from J; junction bases left unmatched: 7. The CDR3 has 13 residues. Per germline, CDR1 SQVTM and CDR2 ANQGSEA. CDR3 residues: CSAGGQGENGYTF. The CDR3 nucleotides read TGCAGCGCCGGGGGACAGGGGGAAAATGGCTACACCTTC.

The rearrangement links TRBV4-1 to TRBJ2-3; D might be TRBD1 or TRBD2, each matching 6 bases. V was cut by 0 bases and J by 2 bases, with 18 bases left in between. This CDR3 has 18 amino acids. The germline gives CDR1 MGHRA, CDR2 YSYEKL. DNA for the CDR3: TGCGCCAGCAGCCAAGATTCTTCGGGGGCAGGTCACACAGATACGCAGTATTTT. As protein: CASSQDSSGAGHTDTQYF.

The V call is TRBV12-2, the J call TRBJ2-2. TRBV12-2 represents a pseudogene. The CDR3 is 16 residues long. CDR3 in amino acids: CASRLVSVGNTGELFF. CDR3 DNA sequence: TGTGCAAGTCGCTTAGTATCCGTAGGGAACACCGGGGAGCTGTTTTTT.

The chain links TRBV28 to TRBJ1-1; 7 positions match TRBD1. The CDR3 consists of 17 residues. J was trimmed by 1 base and V by 2 bases; bases with no gene match: 10. Germline assignment: CDR1 MDHEN and CDR2 SYDVKM. The CDR3 DNA reads as TGTGCCAGCAGTTTAGACCCGGCAGGGGGTAAGAACACTGAAGCTTTCTTT. Its protein is CASSLDPAGGKNTEAFF.

The chain recombines TRBV2 with TRBJ2-3; 10 nucleotides agree with TRBD2. The germline V gene has CDR1 SNHLY and CDR2 FYNNEI. The trim removed 4 bases at V and 0 bases at J, leaving 7 bases unmatched. This CDR3 contains 17 residues. CDR3: CASSVISGRFSTDTQYF. Written as DNA, the CDR3 is TGTGCCAGCAGTGTGATTAGCGGGAGGTTTAGCACAGATACGCAGTATTTT.

The rearrangement links TRBV2 to TRBJ2-1, with D possibly TRBD2 on 5 matching bases. Germline V CDR1 and CDR2: SNHLY, FYNNEI. This CDR3 has 13 residues. V gave up 8 bases and J gave up 8 bases, with 16 bases separating them. The DNA of the CDR3 is TGTGCCAGCCGCCAAGAGGGCCTAGATGAGCAGTTCTTC. Translation gives CASRQEGLDEQFF.

CDR3 sequence (DNA): TGCGCCAGCAGCGGTGGACAGGAGAACTCTGGAAACACCATATATTTT. Encoded protein: CASSGGQENSGNTIYF. This chain uses TRBV5-1 with TRBJ1-3, with 7 bases lining up with TRBD1. There are 16 residues in the CDR3. V lost 4 bases to trimming and J lost 0 bases; unmatched junction nucleotides: 7. Germline assignment: CDR1 SGHRS and CDR2 YFSETQ. Full variable domain (rest looked up from reference TRBV5-1 and TRBJ1-3): KAGVTQTPRYLIKTRGQQVTLSCSPISGHRSVSWYQQTPGQGLQFLFEYFSETQRNKGNFPGRFSGRQFSNSRSEMNVSTLELGDSALYLCASSGGQENSGNTIYFGEGSWLTVV.

The chain is built from TRBV19 and TRBJ2-7, with 8 bases fitting TRBD1. There are 15 residues in the CDR3. Germline V gene lookup returns CDR1 LNHDA and CDR2 SQIVND (reference sequence). J lost 5 bases, V lost 1 base, and 7 bases had no gene match. CDR3 nucleotide sequence: TGTGCCAGTAGTATAGCGGGGACAGGCCTCAACGAGCAGTACTTC. Amino acid sequence: CASSIAGTGLNEQYF.

This clone occurred a few times. V and J are TRBV5-1 and TRBJ1-1; 10 bases agree with TRBD1. The CDR3 contains 14 residues. The V segment lost 5 bases and the J segment 4 bases; nucleotides outside the gene matches: 5. From germline, CDR1 is SGHRS and CDR2 YFSETQ. The CDR3 coding sequence is TGCGCCAGCAGTTTTCGACAGGGGGCCACTGAAGCTTTCTTT. Amino acids: CASSFRQGATEAFF.

V gene TRBV7-2 combines with J gene TRBJ2-5; D gene unclear. Germline loops: CDR1 SGHTA, CDR2 FQGNSA. Trimming stripped 5 bases from V and 3 bases from J, with 4 bases between. This CDR3 region has 11 residues. DNA of the CDR3: TGTGCCAGCAGCCCCAAAGAGACCCAGTACTTC. Translated, it gives CASSPKETQYF. The full variable domain, completed using reference TRBV7-2 and TRBJ2-5, is GAGVSQSPSNKVTEKGKDVELRCDPISGHTALYWYRQSLGQGLEFLIYFQGNSAPDKSGLPSDRFSAERTGGSVSTLTIQRTQQEDSAVYLCASSPKETQYFGPGTRLLVL.

The J gene is TRBJ1-1, the V gene TRBV7-2; D gene uncertain. The CDR3 is made up of 14 amino acids. Trimming removed 0 bases from V and 11 bases from J, with 16 bases in between. Germline assignment: CDR1 SGHTA and CDR2 FQGNSA. Written as DNA, the CDR3 is TGTGCCAGCAGCTTAGCGCGCACCCAGAACCGCGCTTTCTTT. This gives the protein CASSLARTQNRAFF.

In DNA, the CDR3 is TGTGCCAGCAGCTTGGCCGGGGGTGGAAACACCATATATTTT. Its protein product is CASSLAGGGNTIYF. This rearrangement joins TRBV5-6 to TRBJ1-3; D possibly corresponds to TRBD1 (5 bases). The ends were cut back, 0 bases at V and 3 bases at J, with 7 bases in the middle. The CDR3 consists of 14 residues. Germline V gene data show CDR1 as SGHDT and CDR2 as YYEEEE.

This chain joins TRBV19 and TRBJ1-4; D remains unclear. Trimming removed 1 base from V and 3 bases from J, with 15 bases in between. The CDR3 is 17 amino acids. CDR1 and CDR2 (germline): LNHDA, SQIVND (reference sequence). The CDR3 coding sequence is TGTGCCAGTAGTATAGGAGCATTTGTGTGGGCTAATGAAAAACTGTTTTTT. Its protein product is CASSIGAFVWANEKLFF. The variable domain in full, with the rest retrieved from reference TRBV19 and TRBJ1-4, is DGGITQSPKYLFRKEGQNVTLSCEQNLNHDAMYWYRQDPGQGLRLIYYSQIVNDFQKGDIAEGYSVSREKKESFPLTVTSAQKNPTAFYLCASSIGAFVWANEKLFFGSGTQLSVL.

The rearrangement joins TRBV18 to TRBJ2-7; 8 nucleotides align to TRBD2. From germline, CDR1 is KGHSH and CDR2 LQKENI. The CDR3 is made up of 15 amino acids. V dropped 6 bases and J dropped 1; count of bases not matched to a gene: 8. The CDR3 region is CASSPGLAGSYEQYF. CDR3 nucleotide sequence: TGTGCCAGCTCCCCCGGACTAGCTGGGTCCTACGAGCAGTACTTC.

The chain links TRBV7-9 to TRBJ2-5; D ambiguous. CDR3 length: 13 residues. The germline V gene encodes CDR1 SEHNR and CDR2 FQNEAQ (reference sequence). V was shortened by 2 bases and J by 3 bases, with 7 bases between the two germline ends. CDR3 bases: TGTGCCAGCAGCTTAACTGGGGAAGAGACCCAGTACTTC. It encodes CASSLTGEETQYF.

The J gene is TRBJ1-1, the V gene TRBV6-6, with D unresolved. The CDR3 covers 12 residues. Trimming pared 7 bases from V and 8 bases from J, leaving 14 bases between. Per the germline V gene, CDR1 is MNHNY and CDR2 is SVGAGI (reference sequence). The CDR3 region has the DNA TGTGCCAGCACCCCCCGGGGAGGGGAAGCTTTCTTT. Its translation is CASTPRGGEAFF.

This chain connects TRBV11-2 to TRBJ2-1; D tentatively reads TRBD1 or TRBD2 (5 bases each). This CDR3 is 16 amino acids long. Germline lookup yields CDR1 SGHAT and CDR2 FQNNGV. Between the trimmed V and J ends, which lost 5 bases and 2 bases, there was a span of 16 bases. The CDR3 sequence is CASSPVRDPTYNEQFF. The CDR3 DNA follows: TGTGCCAGCAGCCCCGTCCGGGACCCCACCTACAATGAGCAGTTCTTC.